Presented here are 17 T cell receptor beta chains from one specimen sequenced in a study of T cell responses to AZD1222 COVID-19 vaccine. The table came from immunoSEQ multiplex PCR; TCRdb's copy has only in-frame clones and leaves some out. In the table there are 170,000 or so clones, more than 85% of which are singletons. Sample: peripheral blood, taken on day 0 of AZD1222 vaccination. These receptors were collected from an adult in good health.

V is TRBV29-1 and J is TRBJ2-7; D perhaps matches TRBD2 (6 bases). V was trimmed by 5 bases and J by 9 bases, leaving 20 bases between them. This CDR3 spans 13 amino acids. Germline CDR1 SQVTM, CDR2 ANQGSEA. CDR3 amino acids: CSVLKGGVGWQYF. The CDR3 DNA is TGCAGCGTTCTGAAGGGAGGAGTTGGGTGGCAGTACTTC.

The chain uses TRBV11-2 and TRBJ2-2; D may be TRBD2 (5 bases). Germline lookup yields CDR1 SGHAT and CDR2 FQNNGV. Trimming took off 3 bases at V and 7 bases at J, with 15 bases between the two ends. This CDR3 is built from 15 residues. The CDR3 nucleotides read TGTGCCAGCAGCTTCAACGGGGTGATAAACGGGGAGCTGTTTTTT. Protein: CASSFNGVINGELFF.

The chain combines TRBV29-1 with TRBJ2-5; the D gene is possibly TRBD1 (6 bases). Germline V CDR1 and CDR2: SQVTM, ANQGSEA. Between the trimmed V and J ends, which lost 2 bases and 4 bases, there was a span of 20 bases. CDR3 size: 16 residues. For the CDR3, the DNA is TGCAGCGTTGAACCAACCCGGGACAAGGTCTTAGAGACCCAGTACTTC. Translation: CSVEPTRDKVLETQYF.

The chain couples TRBV9 to TRBJ2-1; 12 bases map to TRBD2. The germline gives CDR1 SGDLS, CDR2 YYNGEE. V shed 7 bases and J 5 bases; nucleotides not matched to a gene: 13. The CDR3 has 17 amino acids. The CDR3 loop reads CASEVRVTSGGDNEQFF. CDR3 nucleotide sequence: TGTGCCAGCGAAGTAAGGGTGACTAGCGGGGGAGACAATGAGCAGTTCTTC.

The chain has TRBV29-1 and TRBJ1-1, with no clear D. Germline CDR1 and CDR2: SQVTM and ANQGSEA. CDR3 size: 14 residues. This chain's CDR3 is CSARFDGLNTEAFF. CDR3 DNA sequence: TGCAGTGCAAGATTTGACGGGCTGAACACTGAAGCTTTCTTT. The entire variable domain, with the rest obtained from reference TRBV29-1 and TRBJ1-1, is as follows: SAVISQKPSRDICQRGTSLTIQCQVDSQVTMMFWYRQQPGQSLTLIATANQGSEATYESGFVIDKFPISRPNLTFSTLTVSNMSPEDSSIYLCSARFDGLNTEAFFGQGTRLTVV.

This clone appeared once. The chain couples TRBV18 to TRBJ1-1; D is uncertain. V was clipped by 7 bases and J by 1 base, with 16 bases between them. Germline lookup yields CDR1 KGHSH and CDR2 LQKENI. The CDR3 sequence is 15 residues long. CDR3 in amino acids: CASFGPSSGNTEAFF. The CDR3 coding sequence is TGTGCCAGCTTTGGGCCTTCTTCGGGGAACACTGAAGCTTTCTTT.

This clone was detected once. The gene calls are TRBV29-1 and TRBJ1-6; a possible D gene is TRBD1 (5 bases). Germline CDR1 SQVTM, CDR2 ANQGSEA. The length of the CDR3 is 13 residues. The ends were cut back, 6 bases at V and 12 bases at J, with 18 bases in the middle. In nucleotides, the CDR3 is TGCAGCGTACAGGTACGGGCGGCTCAACCCCTCCACTTT. Translated, it gives CSVQVRAAQPLHF. Variable domain in full (rest from reference TRBV29-1 and TRBJ1-6): SAVISQKPSRDICQRGTSLTIQCQVDSQVTMMFWYRQQPGQSLTLIATANQGSEATYESGFVIDKFPISRPNLTFSTLTVSNMSPEDSSIYLCSVQVRAAQPLHFGNGTRLTVT.

The chain combines TRBV9 with TRBJ2-7; D is undetermined. The V gene's germline CDR1 is SGDLS and CDR2 YYNGEE. The germline V and J ends were trimmed by 1 base and 9 bases, with 17 bases remaining between them. The CDR3 totals 14 residues. CDR3 sequence: CASSVLRPIRAQYF. The DNA of the CDR3 is TGTGCCAGCAGCGTATTGAGACCTATCCGTGCGCAGTACTTC.

V and J are TRBV6-5 and TRBJ1-4, with TRBD1 as a possible D gene (5 bases). Germline CDR1 and CDR2: MNHEY and SVGAGI. The CDR3 covers 15 residues. V lost 0 bases and J lost 3, with 8 bases in between. This CDR3 is CASSYSGGSNEKLFF. As DNA, the CDR3 is TGTGCCAGCAGTTACTCGGGGGGGTCTAATGAAAAACTGTTTTTT.

This chain uses TRBV5-1 with TRBJ1-4; no clear D gene. Germline loops: CDR1 SGHRS, CDR2 YFSETQ. The V and J ends lost 5 bases and 8 bases respectively, with 10 bases between them. This CDR3 is 12 amino acids long. The chain's CDR3 is CASRREREKLFF. CDR3 bases: TGCGCCAGCAGGAGGGAACGGGAAAAACTGTTTTTT.

The J gene is TRBJ1-6, the V gene TRBV6-5; D may be TRBD1 (5 bases). The CDR3 sequence is 15 residues long. Between the trimmed V and J ends, which lost 2 bases and 13 bases, there was a span of 18 bases. CDR1 is MNHEY, CDR2 SVGAGI, per germline. The CDR3, as DNA: TGTGCCAGCAGTTACACTAGACAGTCTCTCACGCCCCTCCACTTT. Protein sequence: CASSYTRQSLTPLHF.

The DNA of the CDR3 is TGTGCCAGCAGTTTGGGACAGGTCTACAATGAGCAGTTCTTC. Translated, it gives CASSLGQVYNEQFF. The V and J genes are TRBV27 and TRBJ2-1; 8 nucleotides line up with TRBD1. After removal of 3 bases from V and 3 bases from J, the junction contained 1 base not matched to a gene. Germline CDR1 reads MNHEY; CDR2 reads SMNVEV (reference sequence). The CDR3 is 14 residues long.

This chain joins TRBV9 and TRBJ2-7; the match to TRBD2 covers 11 bases. After removal of 4 bases from V and 3 bases from J, the junction contained 9 bases not matched to a gene. Germline V gives CDR1 SGDLS, CDR2 YYNGEE. This CDR3 spans 16 amino acids. The CDR3 loop is CASSTNPSGGNYEQYF. The CDR3 DNA reads as TGTGCCAGCAGCACTAACCCTAGCGGGGGGAACTACGAGCAGTACTTC.

The CDR3 loop is CASSKWTSGRTGELFF. The CDR3 coding sequence is TGTGCCAGCAGTAAATGGACTAGCGGTCGGACCGGGGAGCTGTTTTTT. V usage is TRBV6-2 or TRBV6-3 and J usage is TRBJ2-2; 10 positions match TRBD2. V dropped 5 bases and J dropped 5; count of bases not matched to a gene: 8. This CDR3 has 16 amino acids. The V gene's germline CDR1 is MNHEY and CDR2 SVGEGT.

The chain links TRBV5-4 to TRBJ1-4; unclear D gene. V lost 2 bases, J lost 4 bases, and 6 bases lay in between. The CDR3 covers 13 residues. The germline V gene has CDR1 SGHNT and CDR2 YYREEE (reference sequence). CDR3 sequence (DNA): TGTGCCAGCAGCTTCAAGGTTAATGAAAAACTGTTTTTT. This translates into CASSFKVNEKLFF.

This rearrangement joins TRBV7-8 to TRBJ1-3, with 7 bases matching TRBD1. This CDR3 has 15 amino acids. V dropped 5 bases and J dropped 0; count of bases not matched to a gene: 4. Per the germline V gene, CDR1 is SGHVS and CDR2 is FQNEAQ. The CDR3 bases are TGTGCCAGCAGCCCCAGGGACAGCTCTGGAAACACCATATATTTT. Encoded protein: CASSPRDSSGNTIYF. The whole variable domain, remainder taken from reference TRBV7-8 and TRBJ1-3, is GAGVSQSPRYKVAKRGQDVALRCDPISGHVSLFWYQQALGQGPEFLTYFQNEAQLDKSGLPSDRFFAERPEGSVSTLKIQRTQQEDSAVYLCASSPRDSSGNTIYFGEGSWLTVV.

V is TRBV30 and J is TRBJ1-1; D gene ambiguous. The CDR3 runs 12 residues. Germline V gene sequence: CDR1 GTSNPN, CDR2 SVGIG (reference sequence). The germline V and J ends were trimmed by 2 bases and 6 bases, with 10 bases remaining between them. CDR3 DNA: TGTGCCTGGAGTTTAATCGGCCCTGAAGCTTTCTTT. Amino acids: CAWSLIGPEAFF.